Included here is one TCR beta chain sequence, with context. The record originates from a study of T cell changes during pregnancy in multiple sclerosis. Using immunoSEQ multiplex PCR, the repertoire was profiled, and TCRdb retains in-frame clones only, with some absent. The sample carries 65,000 to 70,000 clones, more than 85% recorded once. CDR3 length: 14 amino acids. V was pared by 4 bases and J by 2 bases, with 1 base of the junction left unmatched. Germline V gives CDR1 LNHDA, CDR2 SQIVND (reference sequence). The sample was peripheral blood, taken in the first trimester of pregnancy. The clonotype originates from a female donor with multiple sclerosis, enrolled in a pregnancy study. V and J are TRBV19 and TRBJ1-2; 10 nucleotides agree with TRBD1. The CDR3: CASSRQGANYGYTF. The CDR3 region has the DNA TGTGCCAGTAGTAGACAGGGGGCGAACTATGGCTACACCTTC.